This T cell receptor beta chain appears in the sequencing data of a study of blood T cell repertoires in COVID-19. Study information: The study drew acute and convalescent COVID-19 samples from the United States, Italy and Spain. T cells, B-cell-depleted T cells, or PBMCs provided the cDNA or gDNA that served as material.

Germline lookup yields CDR1 LNHDA and CDR2 SQIVND (reference sequence). CDR3 length: 13 residues. V was pared by 3 bases and J by 1 base, with 6 bases between. Study processing details: Amplification from reference gene primers served as the basis for estimated nucleated cell counts. Only in-frame clones appear in the TCRdb table, and some are missing; sequencing was by immunoSEQ multiplex PCR. Clone size and V and J calls were adopted from that table, with D and trimming inferred from the DNA. The sample records approximately 93,000 clones, 87% being singletons. This TCR came from a human donor in a cohort sampled during active COVID-19. Sequencing was done on a sample of peripheral blood. V usage is TRBV19 and J usage is TRBJ1-1; D unresolved. CDR3 sequence: CASSMEENTEAFF. Here the CDR3 DNA reads TGTGCCAGTAGTATGGAGGAGAACACTGAAGCTTTCTTT.